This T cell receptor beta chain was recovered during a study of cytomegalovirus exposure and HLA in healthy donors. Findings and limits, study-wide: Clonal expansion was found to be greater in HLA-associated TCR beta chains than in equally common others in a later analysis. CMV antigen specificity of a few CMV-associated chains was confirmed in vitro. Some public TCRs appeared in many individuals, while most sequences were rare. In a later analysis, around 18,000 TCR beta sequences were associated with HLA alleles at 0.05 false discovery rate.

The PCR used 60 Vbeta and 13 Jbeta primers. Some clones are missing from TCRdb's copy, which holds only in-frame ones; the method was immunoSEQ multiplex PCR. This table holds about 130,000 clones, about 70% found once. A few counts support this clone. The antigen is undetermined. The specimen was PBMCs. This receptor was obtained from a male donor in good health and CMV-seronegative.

Here the CDR3 DNA reads TGTGCCAGCAGTTCCGGGACAGGGGGCGAGCAGTACTTC. Its translation is CASSSGTGGEQYF. The chain is built from TRBV28 and TRBJ2-7, with TRBD1 identical over 11 bases. J lost 6 bases, V lost 4 bases, and 2 bases had no gene match. The CDR3 runs 13 residues. Germline V gene lookup returns CDR1 MDHEN and CDR2 SYDVKM.